These T cell receptor beta chains were read from a single sample in a study of blood T cell repertoires in COVID-19. The assay was immunoSEQ multiplex PCR, and TCRdb's table has in-frame clones only and misses some. Of tens of thousands of clones in the sample, roughly 86% were seen once. What was sequenced was peripheral blood. These receptors came from a human donor with active COVID-19. The donor label of this sample is uncertain. The conserved cysteine and the conserved F or W are not part of the CDR3 here. Each record gives: CDR3 length, J gene, V gene, CDR3 protein.

>14|TRBJ2-2|TRBV5-4
ASSWGLAGQAGELF
>13|TRBJ1-1|TRBV30
AWSVGSREDTEAF
>15|TRBJ2-3|TRBV5-8
ASSLRGTSGKTDTQY
>13|TRBJ2-2|TRBV5-1
ASSGGGGNTGELF
>11|TRBJ1-5|TRBV7-2
ASSLGQGQPQH
>15|TRBJ2-5|TRBV5-1
ASSGAGSASLEETQY
>10|TRBJ1-2|TRBV11-2
ASSLAPGGYT
>12|TRBJ2-1|TRBV2
ASSEGTSYREQF
>13|TRBJ2-7|TRBV6-5
ASSREYRSNYEQY
>9|TRBJ2-7|TRBV3-1/TRBV3-2
ASSQGPGQY
>11|TRBJ1-2|TRBV5-1
ASSLATVYGYT
>13|TRBJ2-7|TRBV18
ASSPRGEATYEQY
>12|TRBJ1-2|TRBV4-1
ASSQERLGYGYT
>14|TRBJ2-1|TRBV7-2
ASSLGLAGDYNEQF
>14|TRBJ1-3|TRBV3-1/TRBV3-2
ASSRERGPSGNTIY
>12|TRBJ1-1|TRBV4-1
ASSQDRRTGQAF
>12|TRBJ2-3|TRBV27
ASSFRGSTDTQY
>14|TRBJ2-7|TRBV19
ASSSGGQPTSYEQY
>11|TRBJ2-5|TRBV7-3
ASSAPGGETQY
>13|TRBJ2-7|TRBV29-1
SVEIRGVVSYEQY
>13|TRBJ2-7|TRBV28
ASSLGGQGSREQY
>12|TRBJ2-2|TRBV5-1
ASMEVMNTGELF
>16|TRBJ2-3|TRBV5-6
ASSLAGLAGGQTDTQY
>11|TRBJ2-7|TRBV9
ASSQIAAGEQY
>10|TRBJ2-5|TRBV2
ASSESRETQY
>12|TRBJ2-5|TRBV5-1
ASSPVDGGETQY
>11|TRBJ2-3|TRBV7-9
ATQVAGVDTQY
>16|TRBJ2-3|TRBV7-3
ASSLLAGGPGLGDTQY
>14|TRBJ2-7|TRBV28
ASSSELRDRTEEQY
>10|TRBJ2-7|TRBV7-9
ASSQGSYEQY
>9|TRBJ2-5|TRBV11-3
ASSLYFTQY
>12|TRBJ2-2|TRBV10-3
AISSQGFTGELF
>10|TRBJ2-1|TRBV12-3/TRBV12-4
ASSPTTVEQF
>11|TRBJ1-3|TRBV3-1/TRBV3-2
ASSRDSLWTIY
>11|TRBJ1-4|TRBV5-6
ASSRTGREKLF
>12|TRBJ1-5|TRBV6-5
ASSRTGAYQPQH
>11|TRBJ1-1|TRBV7-9
ASSLGEGTEAF
>11|TRBJ1-2|TRBV12-3/TRBV12-4
ASSGNRGGGYT
>15|TRBJ2-2|TRBV5-1
ASKGAAGTANTGELF
>13|TRBJ2-3|TRBV5-1
ASSFSGGITDTQY
>12|TRBJ2-7|TRBV6-5
ASSALTGAYEQY
>13|TRBJ2-1|TRBV7-2
ASSLAASGSLGQF
>13|TRBJ2-1|TRBV7-2
ATKPGGSQYNEQF
>12|TRBJ2-7|TRBV2
ASSISRYSYEQY
>13|TRBJ2-3|TRBV7-6
ASSPGTGRTDTQY
>14|TRBJ2-2|TRBV7-8
ASSPFDRPNTGELF
>15|TRBJ2-2|TRBV9
ASSVDRNLGGTGELF
>16|TRBJ1-5|TRBV30
AWSGLAGTAGGNQPQH
>10|TRBJ1-6|TRBV6-6
ASSGTGSPLH
>14|TRBJ2-1|TRBV19
ASSNGGRGKNNEQF